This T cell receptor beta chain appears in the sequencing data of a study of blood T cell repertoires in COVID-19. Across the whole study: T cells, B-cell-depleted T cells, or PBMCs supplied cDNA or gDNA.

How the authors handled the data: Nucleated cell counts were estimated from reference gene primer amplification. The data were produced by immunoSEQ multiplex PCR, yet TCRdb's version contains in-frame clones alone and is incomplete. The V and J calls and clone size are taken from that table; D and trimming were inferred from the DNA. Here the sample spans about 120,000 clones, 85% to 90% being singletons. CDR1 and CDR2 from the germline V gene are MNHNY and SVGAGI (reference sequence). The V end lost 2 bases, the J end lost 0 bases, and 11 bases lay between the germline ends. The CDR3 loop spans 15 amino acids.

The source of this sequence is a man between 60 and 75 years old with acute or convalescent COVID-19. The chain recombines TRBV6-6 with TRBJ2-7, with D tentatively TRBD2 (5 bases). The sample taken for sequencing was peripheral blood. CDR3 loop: CASSYGGPPSYEQYF. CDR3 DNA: TGTGCCAGCAGTTACGGAGGTCCCCCCTCCTACGAGCAGTACTTC.